What follows are 9 T cell receptor beta chains derived from one specimen sequenced in a study of T cell responses to AZD1222 COVID-19 vaccine. Libraries were prepared by immunoSEQ multiplex PCR; TCRdb keeps only in-frame clonotypes and omits some of them. In the table there are about 120,000 clones, approximately 86% of which are singletons. The sample here was peripheral blood, taken 28 days after the second AZD1222 dose. The receptors come from an adult who received the AZD1222 COVID-19 vaccine.

CDR3 sequence: CASSVKMNTEAFF. The CDR3 DNA is TGTGCCAGCAGCGTCAAAATGAACACTGAAGCTTTCTTT. V is TRBV9 and J is TRBJ1-1; no reliable D call. The CDR3 has 13 amino acids. V lost 2 bases and J 0 bases, leaving 5 bases between the germline ends. The germline CDR1 and CDR2 sequences are SGDLS and YYNGEE.

The chain combines TRBV6-6 with TRBJ2-1; no definite D call. The CDR3 is made up of 15 amino acids. Germline V gives CDR1 MNHNY, CDR2 SVGAGI (reference sequence). Trimming cost V 6 bases and J 6 bases, with 18 bases left between them. CDR3 coding DNA: TGTGCCAGCAGCCCAGCTACCCCAACGGGCAATGAGCAGTTCTTC. It is translated as CASSPATPTGNEQFF.

This sequence joins TRBV2 and TRBJ2-1; the match to TRBD2 covers 8 bases. This CDR3 has 16 amino acids. J lost 8 bases, V lost 6 bases, and 15 bases had no gene match. CDR1 is SNHLY and CDR2 is FYNNEI in the germline V gene. This chain's CDR3 is CASRGGWSGSGYEQFF. The DNA for the CDR3 is TGTGCCAGCAGGGGGGGTTGGAGCGGGAGTGGGTATGAGCAGTTCTTC. Complete variable domain (other parts from reference TRBV2 and TRBJ2-1): EPEVTQTPSHQVTQMGQEVILRCVPISNHLYFYWYRQILGQKVEFLVSFYNNEISEKSEIFDDQFSVERPDGSNFTLKIRSTKLEDSAMYFCASRGGWSGSGYEQFFGPGTRLTVL.

J is TRBJ1-2 and V is TRBV18; D remains ambiguous. With 5 bases removed from V and 8 bases from J, the gap between germline ends came to 15 bases. There are 13 residues in the CDR3. In germline, CDR1 is KGHSH, CDR2 LQKENI. The CDR3 sequence is CASSTEVAAGYTF. CDR3 nucleotide sequence: TGTGCCAGCTCAACCGAGGTCGCGGCCGGCTACACCTTC.

This clone was observed once. The chain couples TRBV9 to TRBJ2-2, with D unresolved. Trimming left V 0 bases short and J 4 bases short, with 7 bases between. Germline values: CDR1 SGDLS, CDR2 YYNGEE. The CDR3 sequence is 14 residues long. CDR3 coding DNA: TGTGCCAGCAGCGTAGGGTCTATCACCGGGGAGCTGTTTTTT. This gives the protein CASSVGSITGELFF.

The chain has TRBV28 and TRBJ1-2; D ambiguous. Germline-derived CDR1 and CDR2 are MDHEN and SYDVKM. V lost 1 base to trimming and J lost 0 bases, with 12 bases between them. CDR3 length equals 16 residues. This CDR3 is CASSLFARTANYGYTF. In nucleotides, the CDR3 is TGTGCCAGCAGTTTATTTGCTCGGACGGCTAACTATGGCTACACCTTC.

V and J are TRBV30 and TRBJ2-7, with D tentatively TRBD1 (6 bases). The V end was cut by 3 bases, the J end by 1 base, with 22 bases between. The length of the CDR3 is 17 residues. Per germline, CDR1 GTSNPN and CDR2 SVGIG (reference sequence). This chain's CDR3 is CAWSGFTGTLISYEQYF. The CDR3 DNA sequence: TGTGCCTGGAGCGGTTTCACCGGGACACTGATTTCCTACGAGCAGTACTTC.

In this sample, this clone turned up once. This rearrangement joins TRBV7-9 to TRBJ2-1; D might be TRBD1 or TRBD2, each matching 5 bases. Trimming removed 0 bases at V and 6 bases at J, with 21 bases between. The CDR3 contains 18 residues. The V gene's germline CDR1 is SEHNR and CDR2 FQNEAQ (reference sequence). The CDR3 sequence is CASSLAKISGTTPNEQFF. The CDR3 nucleotides read TGTGCCAGCAGCTTAGCCAAAATTTCCGGGACCACACCCAATGAGCAGTTCTTC.

The chain uses TRBV13 and TRBJ1-2; no clear D gene. Germline CDR1 reads PRHDT; CDR2 reads FYEKMQ (reference sequence). V was cut by 5 bases and J by 0 bases, with 13 bases left in between. The CDR3 contains 15 residues. CDR3 bases: TGTGCCAGCAGCCTGGTTGACGGGACTAACTATGGCTACACCTTC. This gives the protein CASSLVDGTNYGYTF.